One and the same sample provided the 12 T cell receptor beta chains below, sequenced in a study of HIV-infected patients and healthy controls. Roughly three months, about 14 weeks, into antiretroviral therapy, follow-up blood was collected. The repertoire came from unfractionated whole blood and reflected all unsorted peripheral T cells. Around 500 ng RNA was reverse transcribed with alpha and beta constant-region primers. Using multiplexing indices, alpha and beta chain libraries were generated apart by chain-specific third strand synthesis. TCRdb re-called the 5' RACE reads with MiXCR, one entry per CDR3 protein. This table holds about 8,600 distinct CDR3 sequences, approximately 7.9% found once. Sequences were derived from blood, sampled during antiretroviral therapy. The receptor source for this set is an adult with HIV infection.

By share, this clonotype ranks as medium-sized. V and J are TRBV7-9 and TRBJ2-1, with 13 bases that match TRBD2. The CDR3 extends over 15 amino acids. Trimming took 5 bases from V and 7 from J; bases not matched to a gene: 5. Germline CDR1 is SEHNR and CDR2 is FQNEAQ (reference sequence). As DNA, the CDR3 is TGTGCCAGCAGCCCCCGGACTAGCGGGGGAAATGAGCAGTTCTTC. This sequence encodes CASSPRTSGGNEQFF.

This clonotype was detected only a few times. This sequence joins TRBV6-6 and TRBJ2-3; D is ambiguous. The CDR3 sequence is 17 residues long. V lost 7 bases to trimming and J lost 0 bases, with 20 bases between them. Germline V gene lookup returns CDR1 MNHNY and CDR2 SVGAGI (reference sequence). The CDR3 here is CASTLLPSRTSTDTQYF. The CDR3 DNA follows: TGTGCCAGCACCCTTCTTCCTAGTCGAACTAGCACAGATACGCAGTATTTT.

This clonotype showed up many times. This chain uses TRBV9 with TRBJ1-1; TRBD1 matches at 7 bases. The CDR3 runs 14 residues. Germline CDR1 reads SGDLS; CDR2 reads YYNGEE. The V gene end was trimmed by 3 bases and the J gene end by 6 bases; junction bases not matched to a gene: 8. CDR3 DNA sequence: TGTGCCAGCAGCGGAAACAGGGGAAGCTCTGAAGCTTTCTTT. This translates into CASSGNRGSSEAFF.

This clonotype qualifies as medium-sized. The chain uses TRBV5-4 and TRBJ1-3; D may be TRBD1 (5 bases). Germline-derived CDR1 and CDR2 are SGHNT and YYREEE (reference sequence). CDR3 size: 13 residues. V was cut by 3 bases and J by 4 bases, with 8 bases left in between. The CDR3 sequence: CASSWGQGNTIYF. The CDR3 nucleotides are TGTGCCAGCAGCTGGGGCCAGGGAAACACCATATATTTT.

This clonotype is termed large. This chain joins TRBV5-6 and TRBJ2-2; TRBD1 agrees at 8 bases. The CDR3 contains 16 residues. With 5 bases clipped from V and 6 bases from J, the junction kept 12 bases outside the gene matches. Germline loops: CDR1 SGHDT, CDR2 YYEEEE. The CDR3 nucleotides read TGTGCCAGCAGTTCCTGGACAGGGCTTGGTGCCGGGGAGCTGTTTTTT. It codes for CASSSWTGLGAGELFF.

This clonotype was seen ten or more times. The CDR3 loop is CASSLAYGRATPEYSTDTQYF. The CDR3 nucleotides are TGTGCCAGCAGTTTAGCGTACGGGAGGGCAACCCCCGAATATAGCACAGATACGCAGTATTTT. The chain has TRBV12-3 or TRBV12-4 and TRBJ2-3; 8 bases align to TRBD2. J gave up 0 bases and V 0 bases, and 17 bases lay outside the gene matches. This CDR3 has 21 amino acids.

The V call is TRBV5-1, the J call TRBJ2-5; D possibly uses TRBD1 or TRBD2 (5 bases each). Deletions cut 4 bases from V and 4 bases from J, with 11 bases between. The CDR3 spans 13 residues. Per the germline V gene, CDR1 is SGHRS and CDR2 is YFSETQ. DNA of the CDR3: TGCGCCAGCAGCAGGGACGACGGAGAGACCCAGTACTTC. Its protein is CASSRDDGETQYF.

This clonotype has a handful of counts. The chain couples TRBV7-2 to TRBJ2-4, with 9 bases aligning to TRBD2. CDR1 SGHTA and CDR2 FQGNSA come from the germline V gene. The junction had 8 bases not matched to a gene; V was cut back by 5 bases and J by 3 bases. The CDR3 contains 16 residues. For the CDR3, the DNA is TGTGCCAGCAGCCCGGGGCGGGAGGGACTCAAAAACATTCAGTACTTC. Translated, it gives CASSPGREGLKNIQYF.

The CDR3 loop reads CASSPRTSGRGTDTQYF. The CDR3 DNA reads as TGTGCCAGCAGCCCCAGGACTAGCGGGAGAGGCACAGATACGCAGTATTTT. This chain joins TRBV7-6 and TRBJ2-3; 13 nucleotides agree with TRBD2. Per the germline V gene, CDR1 is SGHVS and CDR2 is FNYEAQ. The CDR3 totals 17 residues. V lost 5 bases to trimming and J lost 1 base; unmatched junction nucleotides: 6. Supplemented by reference TRBV7-6 and TRBJ2-3, the full variable domain reads GAGVSQSPRYKVTKRGQDVALRCDPISGHVSLYWYRQALGQGPEFLTYFNYEAQQDKSGLPNDRFSAERPEGSISTLTIQRTEQRDSAMYRCASSPRTSGRGTDTQYFGPGTRLTVL.

This clonotype is judged medium-sized. The rearrangement links TRBV20-1 to TRBJ1-2; 8 bases match TRBD1. The length of the CDR3 is 13 residues. V shed 0 bases, J shed 12 bases, and the junction held 9 bases outside the gene matches. Germline V gene sequence: CDR1 DFQATT, CDR2 SNEGSKA (reference sequence). CDR3 in DNA: TGCAGTGCTAGAGACGGGACAGGACCTCTCCACACCTTC. Translated: CSARDGTGPLHTF.

The chain employs TRBV29-1 and TRBJ2-3; the D is unclear. This CDR3 contains 11 residues. The V gene lost 6 bases and the J gene lost 6 bases, with 10 bases spanning the gap. The germline CDR1 and CDR2 sequences are SQVTM and ANQGSEA. CDR3 sequence (DNA): TGCAGCGTCTCCATCTGGGATACGCAGTATTTT. It specifies CSVSIWDTQYF.

Many counts were recorded for this clonotype. V gene TRBV9 combines with J gene TRBJ2-1; 7 bases map to TRBD1. With V trimmed by 1 base and J by 2 bases, 3 bases remained unmatched. There are 15 residues in the CDR3. CDR1 is SGDLS and CDR2 is YYNGEE in the germline V gene. The CDR3 reads CASSVRQGAYNEQFF. For the CDR3, the DNA is TGTGCCAGCAGCGTAAGACAGGGTGCCTACAATGAGCAGTTCTTC.